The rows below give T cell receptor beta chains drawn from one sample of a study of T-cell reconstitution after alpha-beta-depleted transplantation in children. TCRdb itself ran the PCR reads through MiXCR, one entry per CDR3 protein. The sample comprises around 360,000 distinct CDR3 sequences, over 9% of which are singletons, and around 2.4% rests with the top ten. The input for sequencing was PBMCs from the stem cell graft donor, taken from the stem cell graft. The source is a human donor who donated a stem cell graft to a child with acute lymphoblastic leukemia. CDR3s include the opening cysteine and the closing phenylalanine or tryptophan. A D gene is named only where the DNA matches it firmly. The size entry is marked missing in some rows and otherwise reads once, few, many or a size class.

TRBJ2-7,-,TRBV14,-,CASSQERLRYTYEQYF,TGTGCCAGCAGCCAAGAAAGGCTCAGATATACCTACGAGCAGTACTTC
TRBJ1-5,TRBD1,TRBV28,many,CASRDRVFHQPQHF,TGTGCCAGCAGGGACAGGGTTTTCCATCAGCCCCAGCATTTT
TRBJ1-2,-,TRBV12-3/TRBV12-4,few,CASSLVNYGYTF,TGTGCCAGCAGCTTAGTGAACTATGGCTACACCTTC
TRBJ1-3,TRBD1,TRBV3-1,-,CASSPGSTGRGNTIYF,TGTGCCAGCAGCCCCGGGTCGACAGGGCGAGGAAACACCATATATTTT
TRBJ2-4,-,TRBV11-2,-,CASSLVLGDHVAKNIQYF,TGTGCCAGCAGCTTAGTTCTGGGAGACCATGTAGCCAAAAACATTCAGTACTTC
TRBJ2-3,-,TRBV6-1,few,CASSEYEGGRTDTQYF,TGTGCCAGCAGTGAATACGAGGGTGGGAGGACAGATACGCAGTATTTT
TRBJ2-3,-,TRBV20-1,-,CSARDWDSTDTQYF,TGCAGTGCTAGAGATTGGGATTCCACAGATACGCAGTATTTT
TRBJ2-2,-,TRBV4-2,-,CASSHSIGGYTGELFF,TGTGCCAGCAGCCATAGTATCGGAGGGTATACCGGGGAGCTGTTTTTT
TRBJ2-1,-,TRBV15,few,CATTGRTATYNEQFF,TGTGCCACCACCGGAAGGACAGCTACCTACAATGAGCAGTTCTTC
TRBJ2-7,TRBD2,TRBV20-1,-,CSAGTSGRSYEQYF,TGCAGTGCCGGGACTAGCGGGAGGAGTTACGAGCAGTACTTC
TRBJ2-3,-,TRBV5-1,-,CASSLSSVGTDTQYF,TGCGCCAGCAGCTTGAGTAGCGTCGGGACAGATACGCAGTATTTT
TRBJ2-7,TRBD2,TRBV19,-,CASRKGAAGGSYEQYF,TGTGCCAGTAGAAAAGGGGCTGCGGGAGGTTCCTACGAGCAGTACTTC
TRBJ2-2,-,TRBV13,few,CASSFEEELFF,TGTGCCAGCAGCTTTGAGGAGGAGCTGTTTTTT
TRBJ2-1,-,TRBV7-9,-,CASSFGGDTKQFF,TGTGCCAGCAGCTTTGGAGGGGACACCAAGCAGTTCTTC
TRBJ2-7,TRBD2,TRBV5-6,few,CASILDPGGVYEQYF,TGTGCCAGCATCTTGGATCCGGGAGGGGTCTACGAGCAGTACTTC
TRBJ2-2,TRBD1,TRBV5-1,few,CASSRRTGGTGELFF,TGCGCCAGCAGCCGCAGGACAGGGGGTACCGGGGAGCTGTTTTTT
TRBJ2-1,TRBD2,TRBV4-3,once,CASSQEGGRGYNEQFF,TGCGCCAGCAGCCAAGAGGGGGGGAGAGGGTACAATGAGCAGTTCTTC
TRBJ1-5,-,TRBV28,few,CATSRGQPQHF,TGTGCCACTAGCCGAGGGCAGCCCCAGCATTTT
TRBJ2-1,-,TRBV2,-,CATRQVEQFF,TGTGCCACCCGGCAGGTTGAGCAGTTCTTC
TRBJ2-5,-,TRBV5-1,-,CASSPDFQGQETQYF,TGCGCCAGCAGCCCCGACTTCCAAGGCCAAGAGACCCAGTACTTC
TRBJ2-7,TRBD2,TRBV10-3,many,CAISESNPRGLAGGDYEQYF,TGTGCCATCAGTGAGTCGAATCCGAGAGGACTAGCGGGAGGGGATTACGAGCAGTACTTC
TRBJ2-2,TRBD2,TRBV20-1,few,CSARGASGRANTGELFF,TGCAGTGCTAGAGGCGCGAGCGGGAGGGCGAACACCGGGGAGCTGTTTTTT
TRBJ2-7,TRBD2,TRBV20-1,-,CSATGTSGRSAYEQYF,TGCAGTGCAACAGGGACTAGCGGGAGATCTGCCTACGAGCAGTACTTC
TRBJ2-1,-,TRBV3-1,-,CASSQITSSHEQFF,TGTGCCAGCAGCCAAATAACTAGTAGCCATGAGCAGTTCTTC
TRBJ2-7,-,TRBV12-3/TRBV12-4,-,CASSFAGRAWEQYF,TGTGCCAGCAGTTTCGCTGGGCGGGCCTGGGAGCAGTACTTC
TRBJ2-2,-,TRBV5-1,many,CASSLAAEGGELFF,TGCGCCAGCAGCTTGGCCGCGGAAGGCGGGGAGCTGTTTTTT
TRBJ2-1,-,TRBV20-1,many,CSARDLGGPIYNEQFF,TGCAGTGCTAGAGATCTAGGCGGGCCAATCTACAATGAGCAGTTCTTC
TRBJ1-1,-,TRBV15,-,CATSREVGAYDNNTEAFF,TGTGCCACCAGCAGAGAGGTGGGGGCGTATGACAACAACACTGAAGCTTTCTTT
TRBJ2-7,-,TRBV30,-,CAWSPGTYEQYF,TGTGCCTGGAGCCCCGGGACCTACGAGCAGTACTTC
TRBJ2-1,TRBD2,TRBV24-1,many,CATSGVSGRTYNEQFF,TGTGCCACCAGTGGGGTTAGCGGGAGGACATACAATGAGCAGTTCTTC
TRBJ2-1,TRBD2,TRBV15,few,CATSRGLAGAAEQFF,TGTGCCACCAGCAGAGGGCTAGCGGGAGCCGCTGAGCAGTTCTTC
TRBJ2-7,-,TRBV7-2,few,CASSLSPGTYEQYF,TGTGCCAGCAGCTTATCCCCGGGGACCTACGAGCAGTACTTC
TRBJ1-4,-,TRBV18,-,CASSPFGGGYQKLFF,TGTGCCAGCTCACCCTTCGGGGGTGGTTACCAAAAACTGTTTTTT
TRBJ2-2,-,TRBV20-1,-,CSARTANTGELFF,TGCAGTGCTCGCACCGCGAACACCGGGGAGCTGTTTTTT
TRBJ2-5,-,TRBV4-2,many,CASSQGAGPQETQYF,TGTGCCAGCAGCCAAGGGGCGGGTCCTCAAGAGACCCAGTACTTC
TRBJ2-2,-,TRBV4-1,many,CASSLGLASTGELFF,TGCGCCAGCAGCCTTGGGCTGGCTAGCACCGGGGAGCTGTTTTTT
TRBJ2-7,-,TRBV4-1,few,CASSQDRDGGTYEQYF,TGCGCCAGCAGCCAAGACCGGGACGGAGGAACCTACGAGCAGTACTTC
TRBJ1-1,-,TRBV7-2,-,CASSLTAPAGVNTEAFF,TGTGCCAGCAGCTTAACGGCACCAGCAGGAGTGAACACTGAAGCTTTCTTT
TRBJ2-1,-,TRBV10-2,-,CASSDLINEQFF,TGCGCCAGCTCCGACTTGATCAATGAGCAGTTCTTC
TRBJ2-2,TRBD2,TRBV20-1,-,CSARLGLGTGELFF,TGCAGTGCTAGGCTAGGACTAGGCACCGGGGAGCTGTTTTTT